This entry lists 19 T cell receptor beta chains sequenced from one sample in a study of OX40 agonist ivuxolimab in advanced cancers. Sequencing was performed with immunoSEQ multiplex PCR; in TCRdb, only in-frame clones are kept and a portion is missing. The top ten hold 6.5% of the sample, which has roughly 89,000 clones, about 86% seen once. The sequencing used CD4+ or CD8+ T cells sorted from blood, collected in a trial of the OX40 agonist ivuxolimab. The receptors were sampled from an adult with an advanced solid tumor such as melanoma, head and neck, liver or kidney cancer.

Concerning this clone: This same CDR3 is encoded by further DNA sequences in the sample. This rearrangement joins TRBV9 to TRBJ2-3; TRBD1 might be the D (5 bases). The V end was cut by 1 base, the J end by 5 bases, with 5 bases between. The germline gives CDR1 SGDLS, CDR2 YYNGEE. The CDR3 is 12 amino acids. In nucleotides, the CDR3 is TGTGCCAGCAGCGTAAGGGGAGATACGCAGTATTTT. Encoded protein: CASSVRGDTQYF.

This chain's CDR3 is CASRDSIYEQYF. CDR3 nucleotides: TGTGCCAGTCGGGACAGTATCTACGAGCAGTACTTC. The genes are TRBV19 and TRBJ2-7; 7 bases are a match to TRBD1. The CDR3 totals 12 residues. V shed 8 bases, J shed 3 bases, and the junction held 4 bases outside the gene matches. Germline V gene data show CDR1 as LNHDA and CDR2 as SQIVND (reference sequence).

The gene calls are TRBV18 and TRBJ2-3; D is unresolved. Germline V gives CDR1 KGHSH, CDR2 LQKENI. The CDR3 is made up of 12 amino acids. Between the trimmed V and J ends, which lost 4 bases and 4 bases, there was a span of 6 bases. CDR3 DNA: TGTGCCAGCTCACAGGGTCCAGATACGCAGTATTTT. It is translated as CASSQGPDTQYF.

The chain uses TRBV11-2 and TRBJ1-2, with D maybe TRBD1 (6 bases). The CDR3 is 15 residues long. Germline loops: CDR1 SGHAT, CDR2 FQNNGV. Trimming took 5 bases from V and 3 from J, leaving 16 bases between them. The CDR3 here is CASSPKRRTDYGYTF. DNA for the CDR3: TGTGCCAGCAGCCCAAAACGCCGGACAGACTATGGCTACACCTTC.

CDR3 loop: CASSPGEYQPQHF. The CDR3 DNA sequence: TGTGCCAGCTCACCAGGGGAATATCAGCCCCAGCATTTT. The chain is built from TRBV18 and TRBJ1-5; D is uncertain. The V gene's germline CDR1 is KGHSH and CDR2 LQKENI. The CDR3 is 13 amino acids. The V and J ends lost 2 bases and 5 bases respectively, with 7 bases between them.

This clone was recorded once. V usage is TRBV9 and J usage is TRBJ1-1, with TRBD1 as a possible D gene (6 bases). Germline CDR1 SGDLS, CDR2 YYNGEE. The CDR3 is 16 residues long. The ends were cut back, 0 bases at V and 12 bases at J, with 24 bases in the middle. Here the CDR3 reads CASSVGREFTGQGTFF. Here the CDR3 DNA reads TGTGCCAGCAGCGTAGGCAGGGAATTTACGGGCCAGGGGACTTTCTTT.

CDR3 in amino acids: CSVDKPNYGYTF. The CDR3 coding sequence is TGCAGCGTCGACAAACCTAACTATGGCTACACCTTC. The chain joins TRBV29-1 to TRBJ1-2; unclear D gene. Trimming left V 6 bases short and J 0 bases short, with 8 bases between. The V gene's germline CDR1 is SQVTM and CDR2 ANQGSEA. The CDR3 loop spans 12 amino acids.

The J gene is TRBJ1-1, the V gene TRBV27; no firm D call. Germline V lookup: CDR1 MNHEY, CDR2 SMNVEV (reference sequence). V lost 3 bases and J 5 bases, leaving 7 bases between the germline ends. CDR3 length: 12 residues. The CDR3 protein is CASSFRGTEAFF. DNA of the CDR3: TGTGCCAGCAGTTTCCGGGGTACTGAAGCTTTCTTT.

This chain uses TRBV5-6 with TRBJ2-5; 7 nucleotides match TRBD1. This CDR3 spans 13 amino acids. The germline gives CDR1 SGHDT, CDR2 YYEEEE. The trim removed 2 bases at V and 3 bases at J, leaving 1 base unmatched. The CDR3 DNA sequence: TGTGCCAGCAGCTTCGGGACAGAAGAGACCCAGTACTTC. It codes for CASSFGTEETQYF.

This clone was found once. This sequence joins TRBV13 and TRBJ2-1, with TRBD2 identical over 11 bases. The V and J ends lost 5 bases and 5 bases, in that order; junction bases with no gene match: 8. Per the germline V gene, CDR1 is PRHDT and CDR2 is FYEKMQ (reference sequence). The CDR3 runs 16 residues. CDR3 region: CASSPGTSGRNNEQFF. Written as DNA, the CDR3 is TGTGCCAGCAGCCCCGGGACTAGCGGACGCAACAATGAGCAGTTCTTC.

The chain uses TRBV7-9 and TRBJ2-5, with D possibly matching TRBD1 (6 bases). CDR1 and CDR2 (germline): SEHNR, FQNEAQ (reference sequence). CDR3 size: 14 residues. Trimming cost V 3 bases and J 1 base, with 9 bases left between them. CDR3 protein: CASSFGQPQETQYF. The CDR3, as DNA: TGTGCCAGCAGCTTCGGACAGCCCCAAGAGACCCAGTACTTC.

The CDR3 protein is CASSLDGGFTDTQYF. DNA of the CDR3: TGTGCCAGCAGCTTGGATGGGGGTTTCACAGATACGCAGTATTTT. This chain links TRBV5-4 with TRBJ2-3, with D perhaps assigned TRBD1 or TRBD2 (5 bases each). V was clipped by 0 bases and J by 2 bases, with 10 bases between them. The CDR3 is made up of 15 amino acids. In germline, CDR1 is SGHNT, CDR2 YYREEE (reference sequence).

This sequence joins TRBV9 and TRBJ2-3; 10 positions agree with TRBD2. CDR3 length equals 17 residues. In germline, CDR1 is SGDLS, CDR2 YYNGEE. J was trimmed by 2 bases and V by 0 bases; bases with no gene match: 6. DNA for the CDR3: TGTGCCAGCAGCGTAGTTTCTAGCGGGAGAAACACAGATACGCAGTATTTT. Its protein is CASSVVSSGRNTDTQYF.

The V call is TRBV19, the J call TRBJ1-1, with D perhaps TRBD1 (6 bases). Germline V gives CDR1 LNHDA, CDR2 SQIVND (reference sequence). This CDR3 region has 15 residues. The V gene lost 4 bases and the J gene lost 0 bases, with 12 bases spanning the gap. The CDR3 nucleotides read TGTGCCAGTAGTAGCGCCGGGACATTGAACACTGAAGCTTTCTTT. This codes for CASSSAGTLNTEAFF.

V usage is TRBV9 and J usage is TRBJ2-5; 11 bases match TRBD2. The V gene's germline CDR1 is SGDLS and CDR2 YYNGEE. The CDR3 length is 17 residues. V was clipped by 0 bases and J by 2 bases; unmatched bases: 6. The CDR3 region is CASSVGASGGLQETQYF. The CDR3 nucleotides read TGTGCCAGCAGCGTAGGGGCTAGCGGGGGGCTTCAAGAGACCCAGTACTTC.

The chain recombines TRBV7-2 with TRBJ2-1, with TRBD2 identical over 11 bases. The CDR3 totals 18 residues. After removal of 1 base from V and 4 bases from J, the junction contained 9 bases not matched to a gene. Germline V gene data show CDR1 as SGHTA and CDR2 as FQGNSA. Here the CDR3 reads CASSLGGTSGSRYNEQFF. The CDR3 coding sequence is TGTGCCAGCAGCTTAGGAGGAACTAGCGGGAGTAGGTACAATGAGCAGTTCTTC.

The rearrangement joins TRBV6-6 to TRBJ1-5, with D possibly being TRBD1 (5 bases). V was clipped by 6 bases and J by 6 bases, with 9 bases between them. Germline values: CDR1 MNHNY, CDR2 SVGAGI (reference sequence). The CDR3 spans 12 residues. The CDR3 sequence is CASSSQGQPQHF. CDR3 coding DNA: TGTGCCAGCAGCTCTCAGGGTCAGCCCCAGCATTTT.

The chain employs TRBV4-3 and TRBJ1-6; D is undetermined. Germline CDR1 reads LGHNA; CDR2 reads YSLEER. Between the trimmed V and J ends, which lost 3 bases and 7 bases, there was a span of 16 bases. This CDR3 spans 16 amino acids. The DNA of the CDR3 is TGCGCCAGCAGCCAGGGTATCGCCAATTCCAATTCACCCCTCCACTTT. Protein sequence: CASSQGIANSNSPLHF.

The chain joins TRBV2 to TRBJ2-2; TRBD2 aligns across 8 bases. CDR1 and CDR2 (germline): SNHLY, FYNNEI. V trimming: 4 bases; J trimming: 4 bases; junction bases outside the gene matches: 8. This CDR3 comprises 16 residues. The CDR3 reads CASSVLIAGSTGELFF. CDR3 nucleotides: TGTGCCAGCAGTGTGTTGATAGCGGGGTCCACCGGGGAGCTGTTTTTT.